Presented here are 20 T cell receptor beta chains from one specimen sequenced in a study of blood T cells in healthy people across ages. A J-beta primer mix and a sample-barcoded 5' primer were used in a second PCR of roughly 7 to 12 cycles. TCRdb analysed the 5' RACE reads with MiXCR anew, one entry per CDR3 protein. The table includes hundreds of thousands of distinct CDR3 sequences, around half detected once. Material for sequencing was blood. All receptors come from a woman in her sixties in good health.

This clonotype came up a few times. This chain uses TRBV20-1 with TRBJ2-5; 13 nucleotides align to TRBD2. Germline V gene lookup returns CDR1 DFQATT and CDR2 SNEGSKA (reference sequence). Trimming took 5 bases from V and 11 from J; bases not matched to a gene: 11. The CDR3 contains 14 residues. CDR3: CSAFGTSGTNEQYF. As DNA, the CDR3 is TGCAGTGCTTTCGGGACTAGCGGGACTAATGAGCAGTACTTC.

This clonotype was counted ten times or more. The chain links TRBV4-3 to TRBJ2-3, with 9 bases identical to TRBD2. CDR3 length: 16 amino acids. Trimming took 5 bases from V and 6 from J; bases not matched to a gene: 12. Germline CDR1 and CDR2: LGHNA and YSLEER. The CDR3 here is CASSDLGLATVDTQYF. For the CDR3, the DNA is TGCGCCAGCAGCGACCTGGGACTAGCAACAGTGGATACGCAGTATTTT.

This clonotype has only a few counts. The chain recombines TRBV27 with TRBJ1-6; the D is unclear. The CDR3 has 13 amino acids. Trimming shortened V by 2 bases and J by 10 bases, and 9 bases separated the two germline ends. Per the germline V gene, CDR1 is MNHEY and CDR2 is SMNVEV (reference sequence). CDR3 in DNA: TGTGCCAGCAGTTTAGGCCGTATCTCACCCCTCCACTTT. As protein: CASSLGRISPLHF.

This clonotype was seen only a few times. CDR3 amino acids: CASSTTGQRIAKNIQYF. CDR3 in DNA: TGTGCCAGCAGTACCACCGGACAGCGAATCGCCAAAAACATTCAGTACTTC. The chain employs TRBV7-8 and TRBJ2-4; possibly TRBD1 for D (6 bases). The CDR3 length is 17 residues. Germline CDR1 and CDR2: SGHVS and FQNEAQ. Trimming shortened V by 6 bases and J by 1 base, and 19 bases separated the two germline ends.

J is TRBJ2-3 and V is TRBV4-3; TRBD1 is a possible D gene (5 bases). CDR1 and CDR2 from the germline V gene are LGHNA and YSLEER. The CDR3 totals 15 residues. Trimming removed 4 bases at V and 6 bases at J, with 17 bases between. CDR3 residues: CASSRRGEGVDTQYF. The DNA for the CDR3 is TGCGCCAGCAGCCGAAGAGGTGAAGGGGTGGATACGCAGTATTTT.

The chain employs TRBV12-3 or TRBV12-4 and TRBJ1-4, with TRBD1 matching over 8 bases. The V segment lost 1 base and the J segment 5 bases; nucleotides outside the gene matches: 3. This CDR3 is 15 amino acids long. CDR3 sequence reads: CASSLVGQGNEKLFF. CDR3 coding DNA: TGTGCCAGCAGTTTAGTTGGACAGGGAAATGAAAAACTGTTTTTT.

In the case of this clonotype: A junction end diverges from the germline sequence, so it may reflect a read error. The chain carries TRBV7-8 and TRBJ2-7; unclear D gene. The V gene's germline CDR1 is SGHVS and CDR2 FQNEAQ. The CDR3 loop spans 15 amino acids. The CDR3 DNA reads TGTGTCAGCAGCTTATTTGCGGAAACAACCTACGAGCAGTACTTC. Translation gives CVSSLFAETTYEQYF.

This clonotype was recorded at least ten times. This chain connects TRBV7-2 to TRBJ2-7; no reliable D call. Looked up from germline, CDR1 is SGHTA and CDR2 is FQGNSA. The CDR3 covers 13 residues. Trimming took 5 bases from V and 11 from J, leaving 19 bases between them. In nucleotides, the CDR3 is TGTGCCAGCAGCGTCGGTCGCTCGGCAACCGAGTACTTC. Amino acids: CASSVGRSATEYF.

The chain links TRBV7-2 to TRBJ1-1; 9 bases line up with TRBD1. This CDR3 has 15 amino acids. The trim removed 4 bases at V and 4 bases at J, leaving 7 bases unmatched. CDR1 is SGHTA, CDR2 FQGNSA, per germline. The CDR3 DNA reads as TGTGCCAGCAGCTCCTACAGGGGGCAAAGCACTGAAGCTTTCTTT. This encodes CASSSYRGQSTEAFF.

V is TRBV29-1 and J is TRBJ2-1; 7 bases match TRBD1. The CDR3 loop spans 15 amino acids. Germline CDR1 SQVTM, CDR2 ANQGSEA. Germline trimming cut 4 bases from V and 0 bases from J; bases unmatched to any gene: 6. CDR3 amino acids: CSVGGGPSSYNEQFF. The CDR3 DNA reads TGCAGCGTTGGAGGGGGCCCAAGCTCCTACAATGAGCAGTTCTTC.

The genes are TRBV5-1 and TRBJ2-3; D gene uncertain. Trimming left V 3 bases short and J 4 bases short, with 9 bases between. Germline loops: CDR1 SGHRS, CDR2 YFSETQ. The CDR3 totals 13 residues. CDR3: CASSWPWSDTQYF. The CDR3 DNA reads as TGCGCCAGCAGCTGGCCCTGGTCAGATACGCAGTATTTT.

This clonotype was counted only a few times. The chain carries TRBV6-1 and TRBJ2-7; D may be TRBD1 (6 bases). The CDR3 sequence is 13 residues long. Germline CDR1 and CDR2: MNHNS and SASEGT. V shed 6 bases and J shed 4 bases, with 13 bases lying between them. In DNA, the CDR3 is TGTGCCAGCAGAAACTACAGGGATTACGAGCAGTACTTC. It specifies CASRNYRDYEQYF.

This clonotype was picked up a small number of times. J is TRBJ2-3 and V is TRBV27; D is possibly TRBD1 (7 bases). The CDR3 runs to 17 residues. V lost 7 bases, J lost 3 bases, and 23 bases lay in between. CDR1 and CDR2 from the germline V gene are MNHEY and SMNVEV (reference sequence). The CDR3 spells CASNARGDILDTDTQYF. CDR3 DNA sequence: TGTGCCAGCAATGCCAGGGGGGACATCCTCGATACAGATACGCAGTATTTT.

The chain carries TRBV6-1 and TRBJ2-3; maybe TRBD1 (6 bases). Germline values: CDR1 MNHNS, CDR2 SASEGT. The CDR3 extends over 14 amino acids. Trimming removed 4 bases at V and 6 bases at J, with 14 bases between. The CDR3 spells CASSAAGATDTQYF. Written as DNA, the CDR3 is TGTGCCAGCAGTGCGGCAGGGGCGACTGATACGCAGTATTTT.

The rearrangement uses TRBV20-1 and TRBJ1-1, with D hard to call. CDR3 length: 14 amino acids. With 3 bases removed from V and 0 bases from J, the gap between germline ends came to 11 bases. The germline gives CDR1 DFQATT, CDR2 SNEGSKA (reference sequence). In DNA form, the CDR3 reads TGCAGTGCTAGTGTAGGTACTATGAACACTGAAGCTTTCTTT. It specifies CSASVGTMNTEAFF.

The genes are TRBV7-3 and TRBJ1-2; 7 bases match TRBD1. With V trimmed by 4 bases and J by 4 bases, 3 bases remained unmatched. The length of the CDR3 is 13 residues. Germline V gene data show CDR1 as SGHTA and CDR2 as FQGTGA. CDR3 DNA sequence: TGTGCCAGCAGCTCCGGGACAGCCTATGGCTACACCTTC. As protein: CASSSGTAYGYTF. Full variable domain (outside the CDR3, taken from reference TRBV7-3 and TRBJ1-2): GAGVSQTPSNKVTEKGKYVELRCDPISGHTALYWYRQSLGQGPEFLIYFQGTGAADDSGLPNDRFFAVRPEGSVSTLKIQRTERGDSAVYLCASSSGTAYGYTFGSGTRLTVV.

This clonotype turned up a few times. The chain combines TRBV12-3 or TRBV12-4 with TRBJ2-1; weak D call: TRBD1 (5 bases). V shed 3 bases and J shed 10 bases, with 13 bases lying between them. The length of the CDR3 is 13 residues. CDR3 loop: CASSFDRRSEQFF. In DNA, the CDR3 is TGTGCCAGCAGTTTTGACAGAAGATCCGAGCAGTTCTTC.

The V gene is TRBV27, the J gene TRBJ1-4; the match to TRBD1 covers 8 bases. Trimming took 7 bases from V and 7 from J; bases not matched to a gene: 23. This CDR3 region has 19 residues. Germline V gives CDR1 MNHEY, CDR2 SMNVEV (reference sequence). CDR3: CASIIRDRYPLAMSEKLFF. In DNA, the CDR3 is TGTGCCAGCATCATCCGGGACAGGTACCCTCTAGCAATGAGTGAAAAACTGTTTTTT. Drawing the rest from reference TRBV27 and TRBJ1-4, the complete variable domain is EAQVTQNPRYLITVTGKKLTVTCSQNMNHEYMSWYRQDPGLGLRQIYYSMNVEVTDKGDVPEGYKVSRKEKRNFPLILESPSPNQTSLYFCASIIRDRYPLAMSEKLFFGSGTQLSVL.

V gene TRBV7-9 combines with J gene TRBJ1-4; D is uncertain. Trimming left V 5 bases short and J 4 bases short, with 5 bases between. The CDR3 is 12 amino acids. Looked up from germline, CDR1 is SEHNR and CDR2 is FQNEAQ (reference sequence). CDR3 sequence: CASSQYNEKLFF. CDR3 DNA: TGTGCCAGCAGCCAGTATAATGAAAAACTGTTTTTT.

The chain's CDR3 is CASSLGQSSNYGYTF. The DNA for the CDR3 is TGCGCCAGCAGCTTGGGACAGTCAAGTAACTATGGCTACACCTTC. V usage is TRBV5-1 and J usage is TRBJ1-2; possible D gene TRBD1, 5 bases. This CDR3 is built from 15 residues. The V end lost 0 bases, the J end lost 1 base, and 10 bases lay between the germline ends. Germline CDR1 reads SGHRS; CDR2 reads YFSETQ.